Following are 4 T cell receptor beta chains from one sample sequenced in a study of shared clonotypes between healthy human individuals. Sequencing was performed with immunoSEQ multiplex PCR; in TCRdb, only in-frame clones are kept and a portion is missing. The sample consists of hundreds of thousands of clones, approximately 75% of them appearing once. Material for sequencing was memory CD4+ T cells sorted from blood. The subset here: CD45RA-negative fraction. The origin of the receptors is a woman aged 30 to 39 in good health.

This rearrangement joins TRBV7-9 to TRBJ2-3; D is undetermined. Deletions cut 2 bases from V and 2 bases from J, with 11 bases between. The V gene's germline CDR1 is SEHNR and CDR2 FQNEAQ (reference sequence). The CDR3 totals 15 residues. The CDR3 spells CASSLIAALTDTQYF. The CDR3 DNA follows: TGTGCCAGCAGCTTAATAGCAGCGCTCACAGATACGCAGTATTTT.

The V call is TRBV5-1, the J call TRBJ1-5; 7 bases fit TRBD1. V shed 0 bases and J 7 bases; nucleotides not matched to a gene: 7. CDR1 and CDR2 (germline): SGHRS, YFSETQ. There are 15 residues in the CDR3. CDR3 coding DNA: TGCGCCAGCAGCTTGGAGGGGGCGCTTGGGCAGCCCCAGCATTTT. Protein: CASSLEGALGQPQHF.

The chain is built from TRBV27 and TRBJ2-7; a weak D match, TRBD1 (5 bases). The germline gives CDR1 MNHEY, CDR2 SMNVEV (reference sequence). This CDR3 has 13 residues. V lost 0 bases and J lost 3, with 6 bases in between. The CDR3 region has the DNA TGTGCCAGCAGTTTATCTCAGGGCTACGAGCAGTACTTC. This sequence encodes CASSLSQGYEQYF.

The chain uses TRBV6-1 and TRBJ2-2; D is perhaps TRBD1 or TRBD2 (8 bases each). Germline-derived CDR1 and CDR2 are MNHNS and SASEGT. The CDR3 is made up of 18 amino acids. Trimming stripped 2 bases from V and 4 bases from J, with 20 bases between. CDR3 sequence (DNA): TGTGCCAGCAGTGAACACAGGGGGAGCGGGAGTGGCACCGGGGAGCTGTTTTTT. Its protein is CASSEHRGSGSGTGELFF.